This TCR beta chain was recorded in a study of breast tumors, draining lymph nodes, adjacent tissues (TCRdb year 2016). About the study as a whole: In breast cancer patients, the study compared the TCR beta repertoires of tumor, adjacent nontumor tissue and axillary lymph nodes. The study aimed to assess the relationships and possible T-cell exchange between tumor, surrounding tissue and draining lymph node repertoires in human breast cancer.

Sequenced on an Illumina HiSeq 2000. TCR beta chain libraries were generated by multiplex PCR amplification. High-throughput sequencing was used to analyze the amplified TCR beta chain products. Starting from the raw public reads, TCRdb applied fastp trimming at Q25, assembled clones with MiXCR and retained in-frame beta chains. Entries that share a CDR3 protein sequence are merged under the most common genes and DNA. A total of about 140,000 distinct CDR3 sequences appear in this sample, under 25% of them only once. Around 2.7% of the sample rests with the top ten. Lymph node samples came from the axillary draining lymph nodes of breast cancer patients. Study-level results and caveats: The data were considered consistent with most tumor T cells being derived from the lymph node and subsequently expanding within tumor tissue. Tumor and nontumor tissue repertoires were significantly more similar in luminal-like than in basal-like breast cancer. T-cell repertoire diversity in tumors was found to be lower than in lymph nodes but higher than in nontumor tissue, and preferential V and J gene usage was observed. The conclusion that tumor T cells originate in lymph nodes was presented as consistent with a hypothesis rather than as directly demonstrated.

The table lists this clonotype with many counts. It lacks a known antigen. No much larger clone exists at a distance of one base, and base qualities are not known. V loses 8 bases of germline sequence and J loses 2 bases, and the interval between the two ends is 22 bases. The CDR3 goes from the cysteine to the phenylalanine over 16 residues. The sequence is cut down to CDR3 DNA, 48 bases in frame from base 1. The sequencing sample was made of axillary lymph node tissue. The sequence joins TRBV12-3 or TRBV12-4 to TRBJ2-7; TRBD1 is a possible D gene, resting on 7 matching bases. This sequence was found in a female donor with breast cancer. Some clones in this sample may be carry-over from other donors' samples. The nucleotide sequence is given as TGTGCCAGCGAAAATAGGAGGGGGCAGTCACCCTACGAGCAGTACTTC. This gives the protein CASENRRGQSPYEQYF.